This record looks at one T cell receptor beta chain sequence and its context. Its antigen remains unidentified. Per-nucleotide qualities are absent, and no much larger clonotype sits a single base away. The sample belongs to a study of blood T cell repertoires in COVID-19 (TCRdb year 2020). About the investigation overall: Samples covering the acute and convalescent phases of COVID-19 were provided by collaborators in the United States, Italy and Spain. The prospective study material was composed of cDNA or gDNA derived from T cells, B-cell-depleted T cells, or PBMCs. Subjects who had been exposed to COVID-19, were actively infected with it, or had recovered from it provided the deeply sampled blood TCRbeta repertoires that made up the dataset. The repertoires were released in a freely available public database intended as a resource for research on the immune response to SARS-CoV-2. The samples were drawn from two sources: the first 160 participants of the ongoing ImmuneRACE study, and fewer than 1,500 subjects contributed by 6 global collaborators. The sample metadata nearly always contained a de-identified subject ID, COVID-19 status, age in years and sex. Where available, HLA class I and class II types were taken from metadata supplied by the sample provider and were not determined by assay-based typing.

Including cysteine and phenylalanine, the CDR3 has 16 amino acids. Only the CDR3 part of the read is kept: 48 bases, read in frame from the first base. At the junction V is shortened by 1 base and J by 5 bases; bases outside the gene matches: 11. Reading the germline V gene (reference sequence) gives CDR1 SGHKS and CDR2 YYEKEE. TCRbeta CDR3 regions were amplified from genomic DNA using the immunoSEQ Assay, a bias-controlled multiplex PCR. The original methods were these. Nucleated cell counts per sample were estimated from amplification of reference gene primers within the assay. To quantify the absolute abundance of each unique TCRbeta CDR3 rearrangement, sequence reads were collapsed and filtered. For each sample, productive Simpson clonality was calculated as the square root of Simpson's diversity index across productive rearrangements. In TCRdb, the immuneACCESS table is reduced to in-frame sequences with V and J assigned. These tables do not hold every clone; where another copy was compared, an unresolved V gene accounts for under half, and the others remain unexplained. D and trimming come from the DNA, and the V and J calls and clone size come from that table. For this sample there are about 140,000 clones; around 73% appear just once. The ten largest clones represent more than 8.5% of the sample.

The paper's findings and limits, for the study overall: How much clinical and demographic metadata was included differed by source and by participant, and the metadata was provided uncurated.

Collaborating institutions collected whole blood in K2EDTA tubes following their own protocols. For TCRbeta analysis, collaborators shipped samples in one of three forms: frozen whole blood, isolated PBMCs, or DNA extracted from either of those sample types. The rearranged chain carries TRBV5-5 and TRBJ2-7; 8 central nucleotides agree with TRBD1. What was sequenced was peripheral blood. The receptor's source is a woman aged 45-65 years with active or convalescent COVID-19. The DNA sequence follows: TGTGCCAGCAGCTTGCCCCATCGACAGGGGACGCACGAGCAGTACTTC. It is translated as CASSLPHRQGTHEQYF.